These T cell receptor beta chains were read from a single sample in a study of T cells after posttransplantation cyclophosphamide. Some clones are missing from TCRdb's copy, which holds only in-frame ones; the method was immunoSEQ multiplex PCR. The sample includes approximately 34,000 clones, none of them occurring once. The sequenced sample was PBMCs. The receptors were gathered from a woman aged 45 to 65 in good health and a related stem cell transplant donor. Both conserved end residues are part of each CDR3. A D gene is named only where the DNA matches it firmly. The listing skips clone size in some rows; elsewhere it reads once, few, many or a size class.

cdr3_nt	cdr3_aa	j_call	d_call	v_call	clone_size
TGTGCCAGCAGCCCTCTAGCGGGAGGGTACAATGAGCAGTTCTTC	CASSPLAGGYNEQFF	TRBJ2-1	TRBD2	TRBV28	few
TGCGCCAGCAGCTTGGCCGGGGCGGGACTAGCCAAAAACATTCAGTACTTC	CASSLAGAGLAKNIQYF	TRBJ2-4	NA	TRBV5-1	many
TGTGCCAGCTCACCAGGGACAGGGGACTACGAGCAGTACTTC	CASSPGTGDYEQYF	TRBJ2-7	TRBD1	TRBV18	many
TGCAGCGCCCGGACAGGGAATAGGGAGACCCAGTACTTC	CSARTGNRETQYF	TRBJ2-5	TRBD1	TRBV29-1	few
TGTGCCAGGACAATAGCGGGAGGGCCCGGGGAGCAGTACTTC	CARTIAGGPGEQYF	TRBJ2-7	TRBD2	TRBV30	few
TGTGCCAGCTCCCCCCGGGGTTTGAACACTGAAGCTTTCTTT	CASSPRGLNTEAFF	TRBJ1-1	NA	TRBV18	many
TGTGCCAGCAAACCACTAGCGGGAGTTGAGACCCAGTACTTC	CASKPLAGVETQYF	TRBJ2-5	TRBD2	TRBV6-1	many
TGTGCCAGCAGCGTAGAGGGGTCCCATCGGGACACTGAAGCTTTCTTT	CASSVEGSHRDTEAFF	TRBJ1-1	NA	TRBV9	few
TGTGCCAGCAGCTTAGTCCCAGGCACCACAGAGGGTCAGCCCCAGCATTTT	CASSLVPGTTEGQPQHF	TRBJ1-5	NA	TRBV7-2	many
TGTGCCAGCAGCCGTAGGCCCACAGGGGGGGCGGCAACTAATGAAAAACTGTTTTTT	CASSRRPTGGAATNEKLFF	TRBJ1-4	TRBD1	TRBV9	NA
TGCGCCAGCAGCTTGGCCTTCGGGGAGCAGCCCCAGCATTTT	CASSLAFGEQPQHF	TRBJ1-5	NA	TRBV5-1	few
TGTGCCAGCAGCCGTGGGACAGCGGAACACTATGGCTACACCTTC	CASSRGTAEHYGYTF	TRBJ1-2	TRBD1	TRBV7-9	many
TGCGCCAGCAGCTTGGGACAGGGAGGGAAGGACACCTTC	CASSLGQGGKDTF	TRBJ1-2	TRBD1	TRBV5-1	many
TGTGCCAGCAGCTGGGCCGGGACTAGCGGCAACAATGAGCAGTTCTTC	CASSWAGTSGNNEQFF	TRBJ2-1	TRBD2	TRBV5-6	many
TGTGCCAGCAGCGTATGGACAGGCCCCTCTGGGGCCAACGTCCTGACTTTC	CASSVWTGPSGANVLTF	TRBJ2-6	TRBD1	TRBV9	NA
TGCACCAGCAGCCCAGGGGCAGGTAGCTCCTACAATGAGCAGTTCTTC	CTSSPGAGSSYNEQFF	TRBJ2-1	NA	TRBV4-1	many
TGTGCCAGCAGCTTTGGTGTGGGACAGGGTCAAGAGACCCAGTACTTC	CASSFGVGQGQETQYF	TRBJ2-5	TRBD1	TRBV5-4	many
TGTGCCAGCAGCGTAGCGGGGAGCAGAACTGAAGCTTTCTTT	CASSVAGSRTEAFF	TRBJ1-1	NA	TRBV9	NA
TGTGCCAGCAGTTTATGGGCCAACTACGAGCAGTACTTC	CASSLWANYEQYF	TRBJ2-7	NA	TRBV27	many
TGTGCCAGCAGCTCCCTGGGCGATACGCAGTATTTT	CASSSLGDTQYF	TRBJ2-3	NA	TRBV7-3	many
TGTGCCAGCAGACGTAGCGGGGGGCAAGAGACCCAGTACTTC	CASRRSGGQETQYF	TRBJ2-5	TRBD2	TRBV6-2/TRBV6-3	many
TGTGCCAGCAGCTTGCGCCAGGCCAGGACAGATACGCAGTATTTT	CASSLRQARTDTQYF	TRBJ2-3	NA	TRBV5-4	many
TGTGCCAGCTCTAGGGTGACGGGGGGCAATCAGCCCCAGCATTTT	CASSRVTGGNQPQHF	TRBJ1-5	NA	TRBV18	many
TGTGCCAGTAGTATTATGGCACCCCAGCCCCAGCATTTT	CASSIMAPQPQHF	TRBJ1-5	NA	TRBV19	many
TGTGCCAGCAGTTGGGACAGGGGGGATGGCTACACCTTC	CASSWDRGDGYTF	TRBJ1-2	TRBD1	TRBV2	many
TGTGCCAGCACCATTCGTCCCGGGACAGGGGGCGAAAACTATGGCTACACCTTC	CASTIRPGTGGENYGYTF	TRBJ1-2	TRBD1	TRBV12-3/TRBV12-4	NA